A selection of T cell receptor beta chains follows, all from one sample in a study of shared clonotypes between healthy human individuals. TCRdb's table, derived via immunoSEQ multiplex PCR, lists solely in-frame clones and lacks some. The sample lists under 600,000 clones, around 76% occurring once. The sequenced sample consisted of PBMCs. The receptors here all came from a woman between 40 and 55 years old in good health. Some clones in this sample may be carry-over from other donors' samples. The CDR3 runs from the conserved cysteine through the conserved F or W. Clone size is given for some rows only: seen once, a few or many times, or a class if the clone is expanded.

clone size: -
V gene: TRBV5-1
CDR3 protein: CASSSPGAYEQYF

clone size: -
V gene: TRBV28
CDR3 protein: CASSSFRQGNTEAFF

clone size: few
V gene: TRBV5-6
CDR3 protein: CASSLAWGRAGGEKLFF

clone size: once
V gene: TRBV11-2
CDR3 protein: CASSFTGVQETQYF

clone size: once
V gene: TRBV11-2
CDR3 protein: CASSSGTTKYNEQFF

clone size: -
V gene: TRBV28
CDR3 protein: CASSPGGASGRKETQYF

clone size: -
V gene: TRBV30
CDR3 protein: CAWSYGQGRQPQHF

clone size: -
V gene: TRBV29-1
CDR3 protein: CSVVRGPTNTGELFF

clone size: -
V gene: TRBV5-4
CDR3 protein: CASSLNLAGAETQYF

clone size: -
V gene: TRBV28
CDR3 protein: CASTRQGAYTEAFF

clone size: -
V gene: TRBV4-1
CDR3 protein: CASSPGDQGRETQYF

clone size: -
V gene: TRBV15
CDR3 protein: CATSRDRGGNEKLFF

clone size: few
V gene: TRBV10-3
CDR3 protein: CAAAGSDTDTQYF

clone size: few
V gene: TRBV29-1
CDR3 protein: CSVEVQPYEQYF

clone size: -
V gene: TRBV28
CDR3 protein: CASRPPAGVETQYF

clone size: -
V gene: TRBV6-5
CDR3 protein: CASTGAGLGGNEQFF

clone size: -
V gene: TRBV5-1
CDR3 protein: CASSLGAGDTQYF

clone size: -
V gene: TRBV19
CDR3 protein: CASSPGRGAGNQPQHF

clone size: -
V gene: TRBV7-6
CDR3 protein: CASSLSRDRGYGYTF

clone size: -
V gene: TRBV7-6
CDR3 protein: CASSRGTQGGETQYF

clone size: -
V gene: TRBV13
CDR3 protein: CASSRTHGRNTGELFF

clone size: once
V gene: TRBV7-3
CDR3 protein: CASSYQRNTGELFF

clone size: -
V gene: TRBV30
CDR3 protein: CAWSLDGDNQPQHF

clone size: -
V gene: TRBV7-8
CDR3 protein: CASSFLDSRDIQYF

clone size: -
V gene: TRBV5-4
CDR3 protein: CASSLVAAADTQYF

clone size: few
V gene: TRBV6-5
CDR3 protein: CASSPYKAEKLFF

clone size: -
V gene: TRBV6-4
CDR3 protein: CASSPSARGVDTQYF

clone size: -
V gene: TRBV28
CDR3 protein: CASSHRETRTEAFF

clone size: -
V gene: TRBV2
CDR3 protein: CASSDAQGLATYNEQFF

clone size: few
V gene: TRBV2
CDR3 protein: CASSGTSYNEQFF

clone size: -
V gene: TRBV27
CDR3 protein: CASSRSWVSNQPQHF

clone size: -
V gene: TRBV28
CDR3 protein: CASSLSATGGIYGYTF

clone size: -
V gene: TRBV18
CDR3 protein: CASSPSRQGVGEQYF

clone size: -
V gene: TRBV5-6
CDR3 protein: CASSLFYRGPEETQYF

clone size: -
V gene: TRBV5-1
CDR3 protein: CASSLGANEKLVF

clone size: once
V gene: TRBV19
CDR3 protein: CASSGTGISNQPQHF

clone size: -
V gene: TRBV5-6
CDR3 protein: CASSLGPAGSQETQYF

clone size: -
V gene: TRBV5-1
CDR3 protein: CASSLGTANTGELFF

clone size: -
V gene: TRBV6-1
CDR3 protein: CASSEVAGGSNQPQHF

clone size: once
V gene: TRBV25-1
CDR3 protein: CASSDRDRGEDTQYF

clone size: -
V gene: TRBV9
CDR3 protein: CASSARGDNTGELFF

clone size: -
V gene: TRBV30
CDR3 protein: CAWNTRASGTGNEQFF